This is a list of T cell receptor beta chains from one sample in a study of blood T cells in healthy people across ages. TCRdb called the 5' RACE reads again in MiXCR, with one record for every CDR3 protein. The sample holds more than 800,000 distinct CDR3 sequences, about 28% seen once. Input material: blood. Source of these receptors: a woman older than 75 in good health. CDR3s include the opening cysteine and the closing phenylalanine or tryptophan. The D gene is left open where the match is weak. Not every row has a clone size; where given, it reads once, few, many or a size class.

V gene	D gene	clone size	J gene	CDR3 protein	CDR3 DNA
TRBV7-2	-	few	TRBJ2-2	CASSLNPGNTGELFF	TGTGCCAGCAGCCTTAATCCGGGGAACACCGGGGAGCTGTTTTTT
TRBV7-3	TRBD2	once	TRBJ2-1	CASSLDRAGGRYEQFF	TGTGCCAGCAGCTTAGATCGAGCGGGGGGGCGCTATGAGCAGTTCTTC
TRBV7-2	-	many	TRBJ2-1	CASSRDALPVGEQFF	TGTGCCAGCAGCCGCGACGCACTCCCGGTGGGTGAGCAGTTCTTC
TRBV20-1	TRBD1	-	TRBJ1-1	CSARGTGGKNTEAFF	TGCAGTGCTAGAGGGACAGGGGGGAAGAACACTGAAGCTTTCTTT
TRBV29-1	-	many	TRBJ1-2	CSEKTGSRGYTF	TGCAGCGAAAAGACAGGCTCTAGGGGCTACACCTTC
TRBV5-4	TRBD2	-	TRBJ2-5	CASSLRAGGPETQYF	TGTGCCAGCAGCTTGAGAGCGGGGGGGCCGGAGACCCAGTACTTC
TRBV7-6	TRBD1	few	TRBJ1-5	CASSSDRGLNQPQHF	TGTGCCAGCAGCTCAGACAGGGGGCTCAATCAGCCCCAGCATTTT
TRBV4-3	TRBD2	-	TRBJ2-2	CASSQDPASSGGIGELFF	TGCGCCAGCAGCCAAGATCCAGCTAGTTCGGGGGGTATCGGGGAGCTGTTTTTT
TRBV7-2	TRBD2	many	TRBJ2-4	CASSLGGGGGRGIQYF	TGTGCCAGCAGCTTAGGAGGTGGCGGGGGGAGAGGCATTCAGTACTTC
TRBV3-1	-	many	TRBJ2-3	CASSQDPPLVTQYF	TGTGCCAGCAGCCAAGATCCCCCCCTAGTTACGCAGTATTTT
TRBV19	-	once	TRBJ2-1	CASSISVSFEQFF	TGTGCCAGTAGTATTTCGGTGAGTTTTGAGCAGTTCTTC
TRBV2	-	few	TRBJ1-2	CASSEYRLGGYTF	TGTGCCAGCAGTGAATACCGATTAGGGGGCTACACCTTC
TRBV20-1	-	few	TRBJ1-1	CSAAWGPNTEAFF	TGCAGTGCAGCCTGGGGCCCGAACACTGAAGCTTTCTTT
TRBV7-2	TRBD2	many	TRBJ2-2	CASSLETAGGGELFF	TGTGCCAGCAGCTTAGAAACAGCGGGGGGAGGGGAGCTGTTTTTT
TRBV6-5	-	few	TRBJ1-2	CASRGGGAPNYGYTF	TGTGCCAGCAGGGGCGGGGGGGCACCAAACTATGGCTACACCTTC
TRBV6-5	-	many	TRBJ1-1	CASTNRPLNTEAFF	TGTGCCAGCACCAACCGCCCCCTGAACACTGAAGCTTTCTTT
TRBV6-1	-	many	TRBJ1-2	CASSELPGLNYGYTF	TGTGCCAGCAGTGAATTGCCCGGATTGAACTATGGCTACACCTTC
TRBV7-9	-	many	TRBJ2-6	CASSPKSGGANVLTF	TGTGCCAGCAGCCCGAAATCAGGTGGGGCCAACGTCCTGACTTTC
TRBV6-2/TRBV6-3	-	many	TRBJ2-1	CASILENQAYNEQFF	TGTGCCAGCATCTTGGAGAATCAGGCCTACAATGAGCAGTTCTTC
TRBV20-1	TRBD2	many	TRBJ2-4	CSAARLAGGRGNIQYF	TGCAGTGCCGCCCGGCTAGCGGGGGGGCGAGGAAACATTCAGTACTTC
TRBV6-6	-	-	TRBJ1-1	CASGSRSTEAFF	TGTGCTTCAGGGAGTAGGTCCACTGAAGCTTTCTTT
TRBV10-3	TRBD1	-	TRBJ1-1	CAISFTGDTEAFF	TGTGCCATCAGTTTCACAGGGGACACTGAAGCTTTCTTT
TRBV12-3/TRBV12-4	TRBD1	many	TRBJ2-7	CASSLGQGVYSYEQYF	TGTGCCAGCAGTTTAGGACAGGGGGTTTACTCCTACGAGCAGTACTTC
TRBV20-1	-	many	TRBJ1-2	CSARVPQGGYTF	TGCAGTGCTAGAGTTCCACAGGGCGGCTACACCTTC
TRBV7-2	TRBD1	-	TRBJ1-4	CASSSDRGGEKRFF	TGTGCCAGCAGCTCTGACAGGGGAGGTGAAAAACGGTTTTTT
TRBV14	TRBD1	-	TRBJ2-1	CASSQYTGDAEQFF	TGTGCCAGCAGCCAGTACACAGGGGACGCTGAGCAGTTCTTC
TRBV20-1	-	few	TRBJ2-3	CSARVWPRTDTQYF	TGCAGTGCTAGAGTTTGGCCGCGCACAGATACGCAGTATTTT
TRBV12-3/TRBV12-4	TRBD2	many	TRBJ2-3	CASSPPASGGAGDTQYF	TGTGCCAGCAGTCCCCCGGCTAGCGGGGGGGCAGGAGATACGCAGTATTTT
TRBV20-1	-	many	TRBJ2-1	CSARAVNEQFF	TGCAGTGCTAGAGCGGTTAATGAGCAGTTCTTC
TRBV5-1	TRBD1	-	TRBJ1-1	CAGRRQGGNTEAFF	TGCGCCGGCAGGCGACAGGGAGGGAACACTGAAGCTTTCTTT
TRBV7-2	TRBD2	few	TRBJ2-7	CASSLAGSGGPNEQYF	TGTGCCAGCAGCTTAGCGGGTAGCGGGGGGCCAAATGAGCAGTACTTC
TRBV11-3	-	many	TRBJ1-4	CASSPGGGRALSEKLFF	TGTGCCAGCAGCCCCGGCGGGGGCCGGGCATTATCTGAAAAACTGTTTTTT
TRBV6-1	TRBD1	-	TRBJ2-7	CASSPGQGAAILNEQYF	TGTGCCAGCAGCCCCGGACAGGGGGCCGCTATTCTCAATGAGCAGTACTTC
TRBV5-6	-	-	TRBJ2-2	CASRAANTGELFF	TGTGCCAGCAGGGCAGCGAACACCGGGGAGCTGTTTTTT
TRBV6-5	-	-	TRBJ1-4	CASSYSATGEKLFF	TGTGCCAGCAGTTACTCGGCAACAGGAGAAAAACTGTTTTTT
TRBV5-5	-	-	TRBJ2-5	CASSLTLRWETQYF	TGTGCCAGCAGCTTGACTCTAAGGTGGGAGACCCAGTACTTC
TRBV14	-	-	TRBJ2-3	CARSQDADFVWGTDTQYF	TGTGCCCGCAGCCAAGATGCCGACTTCGTTTGGGGCACAGATACGCAGTATTTT
TRBV18	-	many	TRBJ2-7	CVSSPTPNYEQYF	TGTGTCAGCTCTCCGACACCTAACTACGAGCAGTACTTC
TRBV24-1	-	few	TRBJ2-7	CATSDSRGVLSDSHEQYF	TGTGCCACCAGTGATAGCAGGGGAGTCTTGTCCGATAGCCACGAGCAGTACTTC
TRBV5-1	-	-	TRBJ2-2	CASSLTVNTGELFF	TGCGCCAGCAGCCTCACAGTGAACACCGGGGAGCTGTTTTTT